The 18 T cell receptor beta chains listed next were all sequenced from one sample in a study of regulatory T cells in long-lasting Graves disease. Time point indicated: newly diagnosed GD, antithyroid drugs for less than 3 months. From RNA extracted from PBMCs, the TCR library was made. Construction of the TCR beta libraries employed iRepertoire HTBI primers in conjunction with Arm-PCR of CDR3 regions. TCRdb re-called the multiplex PCR reads through MiXCR, storing one row per CDR3 protein. The data contain approximately 230,000 distinct CDR3 sequences, approximately 16% of them singletons. Sequenced here: peripheral blood mononuclear cells (PBMCs), sampled at new diagnosis, from a patient treated with antithyroid drugs. These receptors were taken from a female donor with Graves disease.

Many counts were recorded for this clonotype. J is TRBJ2-5 and V is TRBV7-2; maybe TRBD2 (5 bases). V was cut by 1 base and J by 4 bases, with 7 bases left in between. CDR1 and CDR2 (germline): SGHTA, FQGNSA. The CDR3 loop spans 13 amino acids. DNA of the CDR3: TGTGCCAGCAGCTTAGTTGGGAGAGAGACCCAGTACTTC. Amino acid sequence: CASSLVGRETQYF.

Turning to this clonotype: This may come from a read error, since a much larger clone is one base off. The J gene is TRBJ2-5, the V gene TRBV24-1; D gene uncertain. The CDR3 extends over 13 amino acids. Germline values: CDR1 KGHDR, CDR2 SFDVKD. V lost 9 bases and J 1 base, leaving 11 bases between the germline ends. In nucleotides, the CDR3 is TGTGCCACCGGGATAGAGCTCCAAGAGACCCAGTACTTC. This encodes CATGIELQETQYF.

The table lists this clonotype with many counts. The chain uses TRBV14 and TRBJ2-7; a possible D gene is TRBD2 (5 bases). V shed 2 bases and J shed 2 bases, with 10 bases lying between them. The V gene's germline CDR1 is SGHDN and CDR2 FVKESK. CDR3 size: 14 residues. The CDR3 sequence: CASSQTGSPYEQYF. For the CDR3, the DNA is TGTGCCAGCAGCCAAACGGGATCCCCCTACGAGCAGTACTTC.

Turning to this clonotype: A read error may be the cause here, since a much bigger clone is one base away. This rearrangement joins TRBV27 to TRBJ1-2; D gene uncertain. The CDR3 contains 15 residues. The V gene's germline CDR1 is MNHEY and CDR2 SMNVEV (reference sequence). Trimming shortened V by 6 bases and J by 5 bases, and 19 bases separated the two germline ends. In DNA form, the CDR3 reads TGTGCCAGCAGACCCAATTCACGGAGAAAGTATGGCTACACCTTC. Amino acid sequence: CASRPNSRRKYGYTF.

This clonotype was seen at least ten times. This chain joins TRBV4-3 and TRBJ1-6, with D maybe TRBD1 (5 bases). V gave up 4 bases and J gave up 7 bases, with 17 bases separating them. Germline CDR1 LGHNA, CDR2 YSLEER. The CDR3 has 16 amino acids. The CDR3 nucleotides read TGCGCCAGCAGCCCAAATTGGGGAGGGGCGAATTCACCCCTCCACTTT. Translation: CASSPNWGGANSPLHF.

This clonotype was observed at least ten times. The rearrangement joins TRBV3-1 to TRBJ2-1, with D possibly matching TRBD1 (5 bases). CDR1 LGHDT and CDR2 YNNKEL come from the germline V gene (reference sequence). The CDR3 is 16 amino acids. Trimming shortened V by 3 bases and J by 2 bases, and 14 bases separated the two germline ends. In DNA form, the CDR3 reads TGTGCCAGCAGCCAGGGGCATGCCGGTACCTACAATGAGCAGTTCTTC. It yields the protein CASSQGHAGTYNEQFF.

The chain carries TRBV7-2 and TRBJ1-1; D gene uncertain. Germline V gene lookup returns CDR1 SGHTA and CDR2 FQGNSA. The CDR3 length is 16 residues. The V end lost 7 bases, the J end lost 0 bases, and 18 bases lay between the germline ends. The CDR3 bases are TGTGCCAGCATCCAATCGACGGCGTCAGTGAACACTGAAGCTTTCTTT. Protein product: CASIQSTASVNTEAFF.

This clonotype was detected many times. The V gene is TRBV4-1, the J gene TRBJ1-5; TRBD1 is a possible D gene (5 bases). Between the trimmed V and J ends, which lost 1 base and 2 bases, there was a span of 9 bases. Looked up from germline, CDR1 is MGHRA and CDR2 is YSYEKL. The CDR3 spans 15 residues. The CDR3 loop is CASSQAEGGNQPQHF. In nucleotides, the CDR3 is TGCGCCAGCAGCCAAGCCGAAGGGGGCAATCAGCCCCAGCATTTT.

There are many counts of this clonotype. V is TRBV7-3 and J is TRBJ2-1; D remains unclear. This CDR3 region has 19 residues. Trimming took 1 base from V and 6 from J, leaving 25 bases between them. The germline V gene encodes CDR1 SGHTA and CDR2 FQGTGA. The CDR3, as DNA: TGTGCCAGCAGCTTAATTACTCAAACTGGGTGGTGGGAACCCAATGAGCAGTTCTTC. Residues: CASSLITQTGWWEPNEQFF.

This clonotype was seen only a few times. The chain has TRBV5-5 and TRBJ2-7; 7 positions agree with TRBD1. Germline CDR1 is SGHKS and CDR2 is YYEKEE (reference sequence). This CDR3 comprises 13 residues. The V segment lost 2 bases and the J segment 2 bases; nucleotides outside the gene matches: 1. As DNA, the CDR3 is TGTGCCAGCAGCTTCAGGGGGACCTACGAGCAGTACTTC. This translates into CASSFRGTYEQYF.

This clonotype was detected a few times. CDR3 amino acids: CASSFGTSANSVDTQYF. The CDR3 DNA reads TGTGCCAGCAGTTTCGGGACTAGCGCCAACAGTGTAGATACGCAGTATTTT. The V call is TRBV6-2 or TRBV6-3, the J call TRBJ2-3; 10 positions agree with TRBD2. The V and J ends lost 4 bases and 5 bases, in that order; junction bases with no gene match: 12. This CDR3 contains 17 residues. CDR1 is MNHEY, CDR2 SVGEGT, per germline.

This clonotype showed up many times. The V gene is TRBV19, the J gene TRBJ1-1; tentatively, D is TRBD1 (5 bases). CDR1 is LNHDA, CDR2 SQIVND, per germline (reference sequence). This CDR3 has 16 amino acids. Trimming removed 8 bases at V and 4 bases at J, with 23 bases between. CDR3 in DNA: TGTGCCAGTGCCAACGGGAAGTGGCAGGGAGGCACTGAAGCTTTCTTT. Its protein product is CASANGKWQGGTEAFF.

There are many counts of this clonotype. The chain recombines TRBV12-3 or TRBV12-4 with TRBJ1-5, with unresolved D. The CDR3 sequence is 14 residues long. V dropped 3 bases and J dropped 5 bases, with 11 bases sitting between them. In nucleotides, the CDR3 is TGTGCCAGCAGTTTTAATGAGATCGATCAGCCCCAGCATTTT. Protein sequence: CASSFNEIDQPQHF.

As regards this clonotype: A single base separates this from a much larger clone, so it may be a read error. The V call is TRBV19, the J call TRBJ2-2; possible D gene TRBD2, 6 bases. Trimming removed 4 bases at V and 7 bases at J, with 13 bases between. The V gene's germline CDR1 is LNHDA and CDR2 SQIVND (reference sequence). This CDR3 has 14 amino acids. The CDR3 region has the DNA TGTGCCAGTAGTACGGACTACTTTATCGGGGAGCTGTTTTTT. Protein sequence: CASSTDYFIGELFF.

This clonotype has a count of ten or more. This sequence joins TRBV19 and TRBJ2-7, with D possibly being TRBD1 (6 bases). Trimming removed 5 bases from V and 6 bases from J, with 20 bases in between. Germline CDR1 is LNHDA and CDR2 is SQIVND (reference sequence). This CDR3 comprises 15 residues. The CDR3 spells CASSRPTGTFPEQYF. The CDR3 nucleotides are TGTGCCAGTAGTCGCCCTACCGGGACATTCCCCGAGCAGTACTTC.

This clonotype was seen repeatedly, ten times or more. The chain links TRBV24-1 to TRBJ2-1, with 14 bases lining up with TRBD2. There are 19 residues in the CDR3. From germline, CDR1 is KGHDR and CDR2 SFDVKD. Trimming removed 4 bases from V and 6 bases from J; junction bases left unmatched: 13. The CDR3 reads CATSDQRTSGRRVSNEQFF. The CDR3, as DNA: TGTGCCACCAGTGACCAACGGACTAGCGGGAGGAGAGTTAGCAATGAGCAGTTCTTC.

This clonotype was detected ten times or more. The rearrangement uses TRBV28 and TRBJ2-6; possible D gene TRBD2, 5 bases. The V gene's germline CDR1 is MDHEN and CDR2 SYDVKM. The CDR3 is 15 amino acids. Trimming stripped 5 bases from V and 2 bases from J, with 10 bases between. This chain's CDR3 is CASSAFGAGANVLTF. The CDR3 bases are TGTGCCAGCAGTGCATTCGGGGCTGGGGCCAACGTCCTGACTTTC.

This clonotype was counted at least ten times. CDR3 DNA sequence: TGCAGTTCCTCCCCTGAAGCTTTCTTT. Its protein is CSSSPEAFF. The V and J genes are TRBV20-1 and TRBJ1-1; unclear D gene. CDR3 length: 9 amino acids. Trimming removed 8 bases at V and 6 bases at J, with 7 bases between. Germline CDR1 DFQATT, CDR2 SNEGSKA (reference sequence).